This T cell receptor (beta chain) is drawn from a study of shared clonotypes between healthy human individuals. Only in-frame clones appear in the TCRdb table, and some are missing; sequencing was by immunoSEQ multiplex PCR. The sample has 2 million to 2.5 million clones; around 95% are singletons. Researchers partitioned CD4+ cells into CD45RA+ naive and CD45RA-negative memory subsets. Overall study findings and caveats: An anticipated effect of sequencing depth on clonotype sharing among donors was recognized. Researchers sampled only blood; tissue repertoires likely differ.

Trimming pared 2 bases from V and 6 bases from J, leaving 11 bases between. The CDR3 sequence is 14 residues long. The germline CDR1 and CDR2 sequences are KGHSH and LQKENI. Regarding this clone: Its target is unknown.

This sequence was found in a man aged 18 to 30 in good health. Source material: naive CD4+ T cells sorted from blood. The subset here: CD45RA+ positively selected. The chain is built from TRBV18 and TRBJ2-1; D ambiguous. CDR3 sequence (DNA): TGTGCCAGCTCACCAGCCCAGCTGTTCAATGAGCAGTTCTTC. It codes for CASSPAQLFNEQFF.